This T cell receptor beta chain is from a study of cytomegalovirus exposure and HLA in healthy donors. The PCR ran on 60 Vbeta and 13 Jbeta primers. TCRdb's table, derived via immunoSEQ multiplex PCR, lists solely in-frame clones and lacks some. Among about 85,000 clones listed, 60% to 80% were seen once. This CDR3 region has 14 residues. Per germline, CDR1 SQVTM and CDR2 ANQGSEA. V lost 0 bases and J 2 bases, leaving 10 bases between the germline ends. Material: PBMCs. The sequence derives from a boy younger than 18 in good health and CMV-seronegative. The J gene is TRBJ1-2, the V gene TRBV29-1; D remains unclear. CDR3 protein: CSVEDLTENYGYTF. In nucleotides, the CDR3 is TGCAGCGTTGAAGACCTCACGGAGAACTATGGCTACACCTTC. Together with reference TRBV29-1 and TRBJ1-2, the CDR3 gives the full variable domain: SAVISQKPSRDICQRGTSLTIQCQVDSQVTMMFWYRQQPGQSLTLIATANQGSEATYESGFVIDKFPISRPNLTFSTLTVSNMSPEDSSIYLCSVEDLTENYGYTFGSGTRLTVV.